Sequencing of this T cell receptor (beta chain) was carried out in a study of CD8 T cells in Susac syndrome (dated by TCRdb to the late 2010s). Regarding the research as a whole: Whether CD8+ T cell activation and differentiation in Susac syndrome was antigen driven was tested using repertoire sequencing. Clonality of the CD8+ T cell repertoire was compared between roughly eleven healthy donors, approximately 14 Susac syndrome patients and about 15 multiple sclerosis patients. Broader findings and caveats from the paper: The number of individuals in the TCR sequencing and HLA analysis was acknowledged as relatively small.

The CDR3 covers 12 residues, taking in both the cysteine and the phenylalanine. Kept here is only the CDR3 DNA, which spans 36 bases and is read in frame from base 1. Via the germline V gene (reference sequence), CDR1 is PRHDT and CDR2 FYEKMQ. V is pared back by 4 bases and J by 10 bases, with 11 bases lying between the germline termini. RNA was extracted with the RNeasy kit and roughly 0.5 to 1 ug was reverse transcribed using random hexamers. The immunoSEQ multiplex PCR assay, which covers 54 Vbeta and 13 Jbeta segments, was used to amplify TCR beta CDR3 regions. PCR amplification bias was corrected using a synthetic template baseline for primer optimization and computational correction. Turning to the authors' computational methods: Only productive sequences were kept, with reads annotated to V, D and J genes according to IMGT and analyzed in immunoSEQ Analyzer. Clonality was computed as one minus Shannon entropy normalized by log2 of the number of productive unique sequences. For each patient and control, public and private clones were evaluated among the 100 most prevalent clones. Clones were defined as Susac-specific if absent from the healthy and MS cohorts, from 1052 published viral clones and from other ImmuneACCESS disease sequences. Through fastp at Q25 and MiXCR, TCRdb rebuilt clones from the public reads, retaining in-frame beta chains. Entries that share a CDR3 protein sequence are merged under the most common genes and DNA. The V and J calls here are based on TCRdb, not the publication. For this sample the table gives approximately 280,000 distinct CDR3 sequences, of which around 84% were detected only once. Approximately 0.11% of the sample comes from the top ten.

Peripheral blood CD8+ and CD4+ T cells from healthy donors, Susac syndrome patients and multiple sclerosis patients were profiled using high-throughput TCR beta sequencing. Treatment-naive patients with stable or active relapsing-remitting disease fulfilling revised McDonald criteria were used as multiple sclerosis controls. CD8+ TEMRA cells were enriched by FACS, while bulk CD8+ and CD4+ T cells were purified by magnetic negative isolation. Blood was drawn into EDTA tubes, processed within 24 hours, and PBMCs were isolated by density gradient centrifugation. PBMCs intended for TCR sequencing were cryopreserved in liquid nitrogen and were subsequently thawed in a 37 degrees C water bath. A purity of at least 90% was achieved for sorted or isolated CD4+, CD8+ and CD8+ TEMRA cells. As for this clonotype: Its antigen is not yet known. The record has no base qualities; no much larger clone is one base away.

This TCR came from a human donor with multiple sclerosis. The chain was built from TRBV13 and TRBJ2-1; a tentative D call is TRBD1 (6 bases match). The sequencing sample was made of CD8+ T cells from PBMCs. The nucleotide sequence reads as follows: TGTGCCAGCAGCTCCCAGGGGACGGAGCAGTTCTTC. This gives the protein CASSSQGTEQFF.